Described below is a single T cell receptor beta chain sequence and its context. Its specificity is unknown. In the authors' workflow: ImmunoSEQ gave junction-only sequences without quality scores, so filtering differed. This table comes from immunoSEQ multiplex PCR, and its TCRdb copy is limited to in-frame clones, with some not included. Clonal size and the V and J genes are those of that table, whereas D and trimming came from the DNA. The sample consists of roughly 2 million clones, roughly 94% of them appearing once. The V and J ends lost 1 base and 5 bases respectively, with 7 bases between them. Germline V lookup: CDR1 SGHTA, CDR2 FQGNSA. The CDR3 length is 13 residues. The data derive from a study of shared clonotypes between healthy human individuals. Whole-study findings and limits: Estimated clonotype richness was generally higher in naive than memory subsets.

Recent acute infections and vaccinations were absent in the healthy HIV-negative adult donors. A CD45RA-negative memory subset and a CD45RA+ naive subset were separated from the CD4+ cells. The TCR comes from a man aged 18 to 29 in good health. The sample comprised naive CD4+ T cells sorted from blood. Subset meaning: CD45RA+ positively selected. The chain carries TRBV7-2 and TRBJ2-3; unclear D gene. CDR3 coding DNA: TGTGCCAGCAGCTTAGGAGAAGTAGATACGCAGTATTTT. Protein sequence: CASSLGEVDTQYF.